The rows below give T cell receptor beta chains drawn from one sample of a study of T cell responses to AZD1222 COVID-19 vaccine. The repertoire was sequenced with immunoSEQ multiplex PCR; TCRdb's copy has only in-frame clones and lacks some. The repertoire has approximately 130,000 clones, roughly nine tenths of them found once; the top ten carry roughly 8.9%. The sequencing here drew on peripheral blood, taken 28 days after the second AZD1222 dose. The source of these receptors is an adult who received the AZD1222 COVID-19 vaccine. Both conserved end residues are part of each CDR3. Fields, in order: V gene, J gene, CDR3 protein.

v_gene: TRBV10-1; j_gene: TRBJ2-4; CDR3aa: CASSQGAGGLNIQYF
v_gene: TRBV10-1; j_gene: TRBJ1-3; CDR3aa: CASSESGDSGNTIYF
v_gene: TRBV10-1; j_gene: TRBJ2-7; CDR3aa: CASSPAGSNPYEQYF
v_gene: TRBV11-2; j_gene: TRBJ2-1; CDR3aa: CASSGLQGAFGNEQFF
v_gene: TRBV7-9; j_gene: TRBJ1-2; CDR3aa: CASSLGNQGSGYTF
v_gene: TRBV4-3; j_gene: TRBJ1-2; CDR3aa: CASSQDYGGMGYGYTF
v_gene: TRBV7-2; j_gene: TRBJ1-2; CDR3aa: CASSLEQGAYGYTF
v_gene: TRBV7-9; j_gene: TRBJ1-2; CDR3aa: CASSLGQEGQGFNYGYTF
v_gene: TRBV11-3; j_gene: TRBJ1-1; CDR3aa: CASSLVGGNTEAFF
v_gene: TRBV6-2/TRBV6-3; j_gene: TRBJ2-1; CDR3aa: CASSYTLLAESYNEQFF
v_gene: TRBV4-1; j_gene: TRBJ1-3; CDR3aa: CASSQEPGGSGNTIYF
v_gene: TRBV3-1/TRBV3-2; j_gene: TRBJ1-4; CDR3aa: CASSPRDRGREATNEKLFF
v_gene: TRBV11-3; j_gene: TRBJ2-1; CDR3aa: CASSPDGGYNEQFF
v_gene: TRBV5-4; j_gene: TRBJ2-5; CDR3aa: CASSFQAGEETQYF
v_gene: TRBV7-9; j_gene: TRBJ1-1; CDR3aa: CASSSRLGNPNTEAFF
v_gene: TRBV19; j_gene: TRBJ2-7; CDR3aa: CASSIDGDRTYEQYF
v_gene: TRBV9; j_gene: TRBJ2-5; CDR3aa: CASSVAARKETQYF
v_gene: TRBV3-1/TRBV3-2; j_gene: TRBJ2-7; CDR3aa: CASSQQGINEQYF
v_gene: TRBV13; j_gene: TRBJ2-2; CDR3aa: CASSLSEKLNTGELFF
v_gene: TRBV2; j_gene: TRBJ2-7; CDR3aa: CASCLYEQYF
v_gene: TRBV28; j_gene: TRBJ1-2; CDR3aa: CASSLYPGGYTF
v_gene: TRBV7-9; j_gene: TRBJ2-2; CDR3aa: CASSPVQGQPYGELFF
v_gene: TRBV19; j_gene: TRBJ1-1; CDR3aa: CASRARGKTEAFF
v_gene: TRBV7-7; j_gene: TRBJ2-1; CDR3aa: CASSLENRDNEQFF
v_gene: TRBV7-8; j_gene: TRBJ2-2; CDR3aa: CASTPGQLNTGELFF
v_gene: TRBV18; j_gene: TRBJ1-1; CDR3aa: CASSPTERSEAFF
v_gene: TRBV28; j_gene: TRBJ2-7; CDR3aa: CASSLMAIISYEQYF
v_gene: TRBV21-1; j_gene: TRBJ2-3; CDR3aa: CASSGRLAGRTDTQYF
v_gene: TRBV7-8; j_gene: TRBJ1-3; CDR3aa: CASSLGGSGNTIYF
v_gene: TRBV19; j_gene: TRBJ1-3; CDR3aa: CASTSGASSGNTIYF
v_gene: TRBV4-3; j_gene: TRBJ1-1; CDR3aa: CASSQEREYTEAFF
v_gene: TRBV6-5; j_gene: TRBJ1-2; CDR3aa: CASSPHVAGYTF
v_gene: TRBV5-1; j_gene: TRBJ2-2; CDR3aa: CASSLGGSHTGELFF
v_gene: TRBV5-1; j_gene: TRBJ1-3; CDR3aa: CASMGNTGNTIYF
v_gene: TRBV5-6; j_gene: TRBJ2-3; CDR3aa: CASSLKLAGGIDTQYF
v_gene: TRBV5-1; j_gene: TRBJ1-3; CDR3aa: CASSKEIPSGNTIYF
v_gene: TRBV7-3; j_gene: TRBJ1-2; CDR3aa: CASSSQGDYGYTF
v_gene: TRBV18; j_gene: TRBJ1-5; CDR3aa: CASSPRGQAQGNQPQHF
v_gene: TRBV13; j_gene: TRBJ2-1; CDR3aa: CASSLLDYNEQFF
v_gene: TRBV4-3; j_gene: TRBJ1-4; CDR3aa: CASSQVHSNNEKLFF
v_gene: TRBV7-9; j_gene: TRBJ1-2; CDR3aa: CASSVGDWVDGYTF
v_gene: TRBV18; j_gene: TRBJ2-7; CDR3aa: CASSPQEVRGDEQYF
v_gene: TRBV5-1; j_gene: TRBJ1-5; CDR3aa: CASSLGVGAGQPQHF
v_gene: TRBV19; j_gene: TRBJ2-3; CDR3aa: CASSPGTSGSISDTQYF
v_gene: TRBV6-6; j_gene: TRBJ2-7; CDR3aa: CASSRTVSSYEQYF
v_gene: TRBV7-2; j_gene: TRBJ2-1; CDR3aa: CASSPRTGANEQFF
v_gene: TRBV6-5; j_gene: TRBJ2-3; CDR3aa: CASSRTGLGDTQYF
v_gene: TRBV2; j_gene: TRBJ2-3; CDR3aa: CASNDRGASGADTQYF
v_gene: TRBV5-5; j_gene: TRBJ2-1; CDR3aa: CASSIGLVTYNEQFF
v_gene: TRBV5-1; j_gene: TRBJ2-5; CDR3aa: CASSPGRGTLQETQYF
v_gene: TRBV21-1; j_gene: TRBJ1-1; CDR3aa: CASSKGSEGRATEAFF
v_gene: TRBV2; j_gene: TRBJ2-1; CDR3aa: CASSEWQGFSQQFF
v_gene: TRBV18; j_gene: TRBJ1-5; CDR3aa: CASSDRGQPQHF
v_gene: TRBV11-2; j_gene: TRBJ1-1; CDR3aa: CASTSGVGGDTEAFF
v_gene: TRBV18; j_gene: TRBJ2-7; CDR3aa: CASSLTRTVTEQYF
v_gene: TRBV19; j_gene: TRBJ1-5; CDR3aa: CASSMGGYSNQPQHF
v_gene: TRBV2; j_gene: TRBJ1-2; CDR3aa: CASSGAAGDTYGYTF
v_gene: TRBV11-2; j_gene: TRBJ1-1; CDR3aa: CASSSPFSIMNTEAFF
v_gene: TRBV7-8; j_gene: TRBJ2-5; CDR3aa: CASSLTSGGALETQYF
v_gene: TRBV6-5; j_gene: TRBJ1-1; CDR3aa: CASHPLSGLRTEAFF